This T cell receptor beta chain was observed in a study of T cells in Graves' hyperthyroidism and ophthalmopathy. RNA transcripts gave rise to amplified TCR beta CDR3 regions. The HTBI primer set was used in a first-round RT-PCR of the TCR CDR3. TCRdb called the multiplex PCR reads again in MiXCR, with one record for every CDR3 protein. The sample includes more than 500,000 distinct CDR3 sequences, more than 45% of them seen just once. Trimming left V 3 bases short and J 5 bases short, with 17 bases between. The CDR3 spans 15 residues. The V gene's germline CDR1 is LGHNA and CDR2 YSLEER. This TCR came from an adult woman with Graves' disease, either hyperthyroidism or ophthalmopathy (not recorded which). Sequenced material: peripheral blood or thyroid tissue (not recorded which). V and J are TRBV4-3 and TRBJ2-7, with D possibly being TRBD1 (6 bases). The CDR3 spells CASSQAWDYRDEQYF. CDR3 DNA: TGCGCCAGCAGCCAGGCTTGGGATTACAGGGACGAGCAGTACTTC.